One TCR beta chain is described in this entry. Antigen specificity is unknown. Every donor gave 8.5 to 10 milliliters of peripheral blood. This sample stems from a study of blood T cells in healthy people across ages. The study, taken as a whole, reports: More naive CD4+ cells and higher diversity were found in long-lived than in aged donors.

Combining a sample-barcoded 5' primer with a J-beta primer mix, a second PCR ran for roughly 6 to 12 cycles. TCRdb re-analysed the 5' RACE reads in MiXCR, keeping a single row per CDR3 protein. The sample carries over 1,200,000 distinct CDR3 sequences, around 55% recorded once. This TCR was sampled from a man aged 18 to 29 in good health. The sample taken for sequencing was blood.

Written as DNA, the CDR3 is TGTGCCAGCAGCGAATCCGGGACAGGTTACAATGAGCAGTTCTTC. Translated, it gives CASSESGTGYNEQFF. The chain combines TRBV7-9 with TRBJ2-1; 8 positions match TRBD1. The CDR3 is 15 residues long. Germline-derived CDR1 and CDR2 are SEHNR and FQNEAQ (reference sequence). The junction had 7 bases not matched to a gene; V was cut back by 5 bases and J by 4 bases.